This passage covers 6 T cell receptor beta chains from one sample sequenced in a study of cytomegalovirus exposure and HLA in healthy donors. The primer mix had 60 Vbeta and 13 Jbeta primers. Some clones are missing from TCRdb's copy, which holds only in-frame ones; the method was immunoSEQ multiplex PCR. Of under 200,000 clones listed, roughly 13% are singletons. The material sequenced was PBMCs. Receptor source: a man aged 50-60 years in good health and CMV-seropositive.

The chain joins TRBV5-8 to TRBJ1-6, with TRBD1 matching 9 bases. With 3 bases clipped from V and 4 bases from J, the junction kept 2 bases outside the gene matches. Germline CDR1 is SGHTS and CDR2 is YDEGEE. This CDR3 is 15 amino acids long. The CDR3 DNA reads TGTGCCAGCAGCTCCGACAGGGGGTATAATTCACCCCTCCACTTT. This encodes CASSSDRGYNSPLHF. Using reference TRBV5-8 and TRBJ1-6 for the parts outside the CDR3, the full variable domain is EAGVTQSPTHLIKTRGQQATLRCSPISGHTSVYWYQQALGLGLQFLLWYDEGEERNRGNFPPRFSGRQFPNYSSELNVNALELEDSALYLCASSSDRGYNSPLHFGNGTRLTVT.

In this sample, this clone turned up a few times. The chain couples TRBV27 to TRBJ1-1; 8 nucleotides match TRBD1. J gave up 5 bases and V 4 bases, and 3 bases lay outside the gene matches. There are 13 residues in the CDR3. Germline assignment: CDR1 MNHEY and CDR2 SMNVEV (reference sequence). In DNA, the CDR3 is TGTGCCAGCAGTTGGACAGGGCCAACTGAAGCTTTCTTT. As protein: CASSWTGPTEAFF.

This chain links TRBV30 with TRBJ2-3, with D possibly matching TRBD1 (6 bases). The CDR3 contains 14 residues. From germline, CDR1 is GTSNPN and CDR2 SVGIG (reference sequence). V lost 2 bases and J 0 bases, leaving 9 bases between the germline ends. The CDR3 region has the DNA TGTGCCTGGAGTAAGGACAGTAGCACAGATACGCAGTATTTT. Protein sequence: CAWSKDSSTDTQYF.

This clone was observed a handful of times. This sequence joins TRBV7-2 and TRBJ1-5; D is possibly TRBD1 (5 bases). Trimming removed 9 bases at V and 5 bases at J, with 17 bases between. From germline, CDR1 is SGHTA and CDR2 FQGNSA. CDR3 length equals 14 residues. CDR3 protein: CARKQGKGDQPQHF. DNA of the CDR3: TGTGCCAGGAAACAAGGGAAAGGGGATCAGCCCCAGCATTTT. Looking up the rest from reference TRBV7-2 and TRBJ1-5 gives the full variable domain: GAGVSQSPSNKVTEKGKDVELRCDPISGHTALYWYRQSLGQGLEFLIYFQGNSAPDKSGLPSDRFSAERTGGSVSTLTIQRTQQEDSAVYLCARKQGKGDQPQHFGDGTRLSIL.

This clone was detected a few times. This rearrangement joins TRBV29-1 to TRBJ1-5, with 11 bases fitting TRBD1. CDR1 SQVTM and CDR2 ANQGSEA come from the germline V gene. The CDR3 totals 13 residues. The V and J ends lost 6 bases and 4 bases, in that order; junction bases with no gene match: 2. DNA of the CDR3: TGCAGCGTCGGGACAGGGGGTAATCAGCCCCAGCATTTT. Translated: CSVGTGGNQPQHF. The complete variable domain, with remaining parts taken from reference TRBV29-1 and TRBJ1-5, reads SAVISQKPSRDICQRGTSLTIQCQVDSQVTMMFWYRQQPGQSLTLIATANQGSEATYESGFVIDKFPISRPNLTFSTLTVSNMSPEDSSIYLCSVGTGGNQPQHFGDGTRLSIL.

The chain combines TRBV9 with TRBJ2-1; D is possibly TRBD2 (7 bases). This CDR3 region has 16 residues. Deletions cut 0 bases from V and 8 bases from J, with 18 bases between. The germline gives CDR1 SGDLS, CDR2 YYNGEE. DNA for the CDR3: TGTGCCAGCAGCGTAGAGGCGGGGGCCTTCTCACATGAGCAGTTCTTC. It is translated as CASSVEAGAFSHEQFF.